Listed below are T cell receptor beta chains from one sample, sequenced in a study of cytomegalovirus exposure and HLA in healthy donors. Sequencing used immunoSEQ multiplex PCR; TCRdb keeps in-frame clones, though not all of them. This sample's table has tens of thousands of clones. The sequenced sample consisted of PBMCs. The receptors originated from a woman younger than 45 in good health and CMV-seronegative. CDR3s include the opening cysteine and the closing phenylalanine or tryptophan. The D gene is left open where the match is weak.

v_call	cdr3_length	d_call	j_call	cdr3_nt	cdr3_aa
TRBV5-1	16	TRBD1	TRBJ1-1	TGCGCCAGCAGCTGGGTCGGGACAGGGTTGAACACTGAAGCTTTCTTT	CASSWVGTGLNTEAFF
TRBV11-3	11	NA	TRBJ2-7	TGTGCCAGCAGCTCCGCCTACGAGCAGTACTTC	CASSSAYEQYF
TRBV11-2	16	TRBD2	TRBJ2-1	TGTGCCAGCAGCTTAGTAGGACTAGCGGTCGACAATGAGCAGTTCTTC	CASSLVGLAVDNEQFF
TRBV6-6	15	TRBD1	TRBJ2-7	TGTGCCAGCAGTTACCGGGACAGGGGCTCCTACGAGCAGTACTTC	CASSYRDRGSYEQYF
TRBV28	17	TRBD1	TRBJ1-2	TGTGCCAGCAGGCTTAGAGGACAGGGGAATGCCAACTATGGCTACACCTTC	CASRLRGQGNANYGYTF
TRBV5-6	12	TRBD2	TRBJ2-1	TGTGCCAGCAGCTTGCTAGCGGGGGAGCAGTTCTTC	CASSLLAGEQFF
TRBV11-2	13	NA	TRBJ2-7	TGTGCCAGCAGCTTAGCCCGCAGTCGCGAGCAGTACTTC	CASSLARSREQYF
TRBV5-1	14	TRBD1	TRBJ1-2	TGCGCCAGCAGCATCGAACAGGGGGCCGATGGCTACACCTTC	CASSIEQGADGYTF
TRBV28	14	NA	TRBJ1-5	TGTGCCAGCAGTAGGGACAACTCCAATCAGCCCCAGCATTTT	CASSRDNSNQPQHF
TRBV6-1	13	TRBD1	TRBJ1-1	TGTGCCAGCGGGCCCCAGGGGGGAACTGAAGCTTTCTTT	CASGPQGGTEAFF
TRBV9	15	NA	TRBJ1-3	TGTGCCAGCAGCGTAGTGTTCAGGGTTGGAAACACCATATATTTT	CASSVVFRVGNTIYF
TRBV5-1	14	TRBD1	TRBJ2-1	TGCGCCAGCAGCGCCGGGACAGGTGGGAATGAGCAGTTCTTC	CASSAGTGGNEQFF
TRBV5-6	15	NA	TRBJ1-2	TGTGCCAGCAGCTTGGCCGTCGTCTCGAGGGATGGCTACACCTTC	CASSLAVVSRDGYTF
TRBV5-1	14	NA	TRBJ1-5	TGCGCCAGCAGCTTATCCGGGGTCGAACAGCCCCAGCATTTT	CASSLSGVEQPQHF
TRBV7-9	16	TRBD2	TRBJ2-3	TGTGCCAGCAGCCAAGGGACTAGCGGTAGCACAGATACGCAGTATTTT	CASSQGTSGSTDTQYF
TRBV6-5	15	NA	TRBJ2-5	TGTGCCAGCGGCATGCGGGGATGGGGCCAAGAGACCCAGTACTTC	CASGMRGWGQETQYF
TRBV30	12	NA	TRBJ2-1	TGTGCCTACCTCAGGGGTTCCGATGAGCAGTTCTTC	CAYLRGSDEQFF
TRBV12-5	13	TRBD1	TRBJ1-2	TGTGCTAGTGGTTCAGGACAGGGCCATGGCTACACCTTC	CASGSGQGHGYTF
TRBV2	13	TRBD1	TRBJ1-4	TGTGCCAGCATGCGGACAGGGGACGAAAAACTGTTTTTT	CASMRTGDEKLFF
TRBV6-1	15	TRBD2	TRBJ2-7	TGTGCCAGCAGTGGATTGGGACTAGCCCGGAACGAGCAGTACTTC	CASSGLGLARNEQYF
TRBV4-3	16	NA	TRBJ1-3	TGCGCCAGCAGCCAAGAACCAGGGTCCACTGGAAACACCATATATTTT	CASSQEPGSTGNTIYF
TRBV5-6	18	TRBD2	TRBJ2-1	TGTGCCAGCAGCTCCCTAACTAGCGGCCAAACCCGGTACAATGAGCAGTTCTTC	CASSSLTSGQTRYNEQFF
TRBV4-2	12	NA	TRBJ2-2	TGTGCCAGCAGCCTCCGCGGCGGGGAGCTGTTTTTT	CASSLRGGELFF
TRBV6-1	14	NA	TRBJ1-1	TGTGCCAGCAGTGATCAGGGAGGTGTCACTGAAGCTTTCTTT	CASSDQGGVTEAFF
TRBV5-6	13	NA	TRBJ1-2	TGTGCCAGCAGTCAAAGGCGGCTTTATGGCTACACCTTC	CASSQRRLYGYTF
TRBV14	13	NA	TRBJ1-1	TGTGCCAGCAGCCGATCACTGAGGCATGAAGCTTTCTTT	CASSRSLRHEAFF
TRBV5-4	14	NA	TRBJ1-1	TGTGCCAGCAGCGTTGGGCGGGTGAACACTGAAGCTTTCTTT	CASSVGRVNTEAFF
TRBV19	15	TRBD2	TRBJ2-1	TGTGCCAGTAGTATCGGGTGGGCGGGAGTCGATGAGCAGTTCTTC	CASSIGWAGVDEQFF
TRBV7-2	14	TRBD2	TRBJ2-7	TGTGCCAGCAGCGACTTCGGGGGGACCTACGAGCAGTACTTC	CASSDFGGTYEQYF
TRBV5-8	14	NA	TRBJ1-2	TGTGCCAGCAGCTTGACGGGGGCTAACTATGGCTACACCTTC	CASSLTGANYGYTF
TRBV11-2	15	TRBD2	TRBJ2-7	TGTGCCAGCAGGCAAACGAGACTAGCGGGAGGCGAGCAGTACTTC	CASRQTRLAGGEQYF
TRBV9	16	TRBD2	TRBJ2-7	TGTGCCAGCAGCTCCCACCGACTAGCGCCTGTTCAAGAGCAGTACTTC	CASSSHRLAPVQEQYF
TRBV10-3	14	NA	TRBJ2-2	TGTGCCATCACCGGACAGTCGAACACCGGGGAGCTGTTTTTT	CAITGQSNTGELFF
TRBV5-1	13	TRBD1	TRBJ1-1	TGCGCCACTACCCCCGCAGGGGGCACTGAAGCTTTCTTT	CATTPAGGTEAFF
TRBV11-2	18	TRBD2	TRBJ2-5	TGTGCCAGCAGCTTAGTAGGGCCCGGACTAGCGGGAGGAGAGACCCAGTACTTC	CASSLVGPGLAGGETQYF
TRBV18	14	TRBD1	TRBJ2-7	TGTGCCAGCTCAACCCGACAGGGGGCCTACGAGCAGTACTTC	CASSTRQGAYEQYF
TRBV5-3	15	NA	TRBJ2-5	TGTGCCAGGACCGAGACCCGACTACTACAAGAGACCCAGTACTTC	CARTETRLLQETQYF
TRBV25-1	18	TRBD1	TRBJ1-2	TGTGCCAGCAGTGAATTCCCCGGGACAGGGGGCCCTCCTGGTGGCTACACCTTC	CASSEFPGTGGPPGGYTF
TRBV18	14	NA	TRBJ2-7	TGTGCCAGCTCACCACCGGGAGGCTCCTACGAGCAGTACTTC	CASSPPGGSYEQYF
TRBV30	20	NA	TRBJ1-3	TGTGCCTGGAGTGTAGGCTTGAGGATCCTTATCAAAAACTCTGGAAACACCATATATTTT	CAWSVGLRILIKNSGNTIYF
TRBV11-2	13	TRBD1	TRBJ2-5	TGTGCCAGCAGCCCTGACAGGGGAAAGACCCAGTACTTC	CASSPDRGKTQYF